This T cell receptor (beta chain) was sequenced in a study of CD8+ T cells in alopecia areata. cDNA prepared by RNA extraction and subsequent reverse transcription served as the template for sequencing. Data came from immunoSEQ multiplex PCR; TCRdb stores just in-frame clones and leaves some out. The sample includes 200,000 to 250,000 clones, about 56% seen only once; the top ten take roughly 5.3%. Source material: CD8+ T cells sorted from blood. The TCR sequence derives from a human donor in good health.

The CDR3 spells CASSRVTSGGLDTQYF. CDR3 coding DNA: TGTGCCAGCAGCAGGGTGACTAGCGGGGGGTTAGATACGCAGTATTTT. The chain employs TRBV2 and TRBJ2-3, with 13 bases aligning to TRBD2. The CDR3 runs 16 residues. The junction had 8 bases not matched to a gene; V was cut back by 6 bases and J by 5 bases. CDR1 and CDR2 (germline): SNHLY, FYNNEI.